Below, 32 T cell receptor beta chains from the same sample are listed, as sequenced in a study of beta chain features in type 1 diabetes. Notes on the study in general: For Type 1 diabetes patients, all four CD4+ subsets carried TCRB CDR3s that were moderately but significantly shorter.

No antigen is known for these receptors. Expressed TCRB transcripts got sequenced, as all isolated RNA was reverse transcribed. The repertoire was sequenced with immunoSEQ multiplex PCR; TCRdb's copy has only in-frame clones and lacks some. This table has fewer than 400,000 clones, over 7% appearing once. The material sequenced was central memory CD4+ T cells from blood. These receptors originate from a man aged 25 to 40 with type 1 diabetes.

The gene calls are TRBV30 and TRBJ1-1; D is ambiguous. Germline values: CDR1 GTSNPN, CDR2 SVGIG (reference sequence). V was shortened by 4 bases and J by 0 bases, with 9 bases between the two germline ends. The CDR3 is made up of 13 amino acids. The CDR3 DNA follows: TGTGCCTGGACAGTTAACTTGAACACTGAAGCTTTCTTT. Its translation: CAWTVNLNTEAFF.

This clone appeared a few times. This chain joins TRBV28 and TRBJ2-5; 10 bases align to TRBD2. V shed 7 bases, J shed 2 bases, and the junction held 1 base outside the gene matches. The CDR3 covers 13 residues. The V gene's germline CDR1 is MDHEN and CDR2 SYDVKM. CDR3 sequence reads: CASKAGGQETQYF. DNA of the CDR3: TGTGCCAGCAAAGCGGGGGGGCAAGAGACCCAGTACTTC.

This chain joins TRBV7-8 and TRBJ2-3; D is uncertain. CDR1 and CDR2 (germline): SGHVS, FQNEAQ. V shed 5 bases and J shed 6 bases, with 12 bases lying between them. The CDR3 is made up of 13 amino acids. In DNA, the CDR3 is TGTGCCAGCAGCAAAAGCTGGCGGGATACGCAGTATTTT. Encoded protein: CASSKSWRDTQYF.

This clone appeared a few times. This chain connects TRBV19 to TRBJ2-7; no firm D call. The CDR3 loop spans 14 amino acids. Trimming left V 7 bases short and J 2 bases short, with 15 bases between. The germline CDR1 and CDR2 sequences are LNHDA and SQIVND (reference sequence). The CDR3 DNA sequence: TGTGCCAGTAAGTCCGGCTCCTCTACCTACGAGCAGTACTTC. It is translated as CASKSGSSTYEQYF.

This clone was counted a few times. This sequence joins TRBV5-1 and TRBJ2-1, with D possibly being TRBD1 or TRBD2 (5 bases each). CDR1 and CDR2 (germline): SGHRS, YFSETQ. The CDR3 consists of 16 residues. The V gene lost 0 bases and the J gene lost 2 bases, with 12 bases spanning the gap. CDR3 protein: CASSLGAGTAYNEQFF. DNA for the CDR3: TGCGCCAGCAGCTTGGGGGCCGGGACCGCCTACAATGAGCAGTTCTTC.

The chain has TRBV18 and TRBJ2-2, with TRBD2 matching over 12 bases. The CDR3 sequence is 16 residues long. Germline CDR1 is KGHSH and CDR2 is LQKENI. Trimming took 6 bases from V and 0 from J; bases not matched to a gene: 2. The CDR3 bases are TGTGCCAGCTCTTGGACTAGCGGGGCGAACACCGGGGAGCTGTTTTTT. Its translation: CASSWTSGANTGELFF.

The genes are TRBV5-1 and TRBJ2-1; TRBD2 matches at 12 bases. This CDR3 comprises 18 residues. Trimming cost V 3 bases and J 7 bases; bases outside gene matches: 14. In germline, CDR1 is SGHRS, CDR2 YFSETQ. This CDR3 is CASSSLSTSGGPGNEQFF. In DNA, the CDR3 is TGCGCCAGCAGCTCCTTATCGACTAGCGGGGGCCCTGGTAATGAGCAGTTCTTC.

There are many counts of this clone. This sequence joins TRBV19 and TRBJ1-5; 8 nucleotides agree with TRBD1. There are 16 residues in the CDR3. Germline V gene sequence: CDR1 LNHDA, CDR2 SQIVND (reference sequence). The junction had 12 bases not matched to a gene; V was cut back by 5 bases and J by 6 bases. The CDR3 sequence is CASSPWGTGQGQPQHF. As DNA, the CDR3 is TGTGCCAGTAGTCCTTGGGGGACAGGACAAGGTCAGCCCCAGCATTTT.

This chain connects TRBV28 to TRBJ2-7; 8 positions match TRBD2. This CDR3 region has 14 residues. After removal of 1 base from V and 7 bases from J, the junction contained 6 bases not matched to a gene. Germline V gives CDR1 MDHEN, CDR2 SYDVKM. This chain's CDR3 is CASSLFRGGPEQYF. The DNA of the CDR3 is TGTGCCAGCAGTTTATTCCGCGGGGGGCCAGAGCAGTACTTC.

This clone was observed a handful of times. The chain combines TRBV9 with TRBJ2-7, with a possible D match to TRBD2 (5 bases). Deletions cut 3 bases from V and 6 bases from J, with 19 bases between. This CDR3 spans 15 amino acids. Germline V gene data show CDR1 as SGDLS and CDR2 as YYNGEE. The DNA of the CDR3 is TGTGCCAGCAGCGCCCTCGGGGAACCCGCGGGCGAGCAGTACTTC. Its translation: CASSALGEPAGEQYF.

The genes are TRBV7-8 and TRBJ2-3; D is unclear. The CDR3 extends over 15 amino acids. Trimming took off 0 bases at V and 5 bases at J, with 12 bases between the two ends. Germline CDR1 is SGHVS and CDR2 is FQNEAQ. The CDR3 nucleotides read TGTGCCAGCAGCTTAGCGCTTCGGGTGGGAGATACGCAGTATTTT. This codes for CASSLALRVGDTQYF.

The chain carries TRBV29-1 and TRBJ2-3; 12 nucleotides align to TRBD1. The germline V gene encodes CDR1 SQVTM and CDR2 ANQGSEA. V shed 5 bases and J 5 bases; nucleotides not matched to a gene: 11. The CDR3 loop spans 16 amino acids. The CDR3 sequence: CSVTTGRDRGQDTQYF. The DNA of the CDR3 is TGCAGCGTTACCACCGGCCGGGACAGGGGGCAAGATACGCAGTATTTT.

The CDR3 here is CASSRGTATNEKLFF. For the CDR3, the DNA is TGTGCCAGCAGCAGAGGGACAGCCACTAATGAAAAACTGTTTTTT. The genes are TRBV7-9 and TRBJ1-4; 7 bases fit TRBD1. There are 15 residues in the CDR3. Germline CDR1 and CDR2: SEHNR and FQNEAQ (reference sequence). With 5 bases clipped from V and 2 bases from J, the junction kept 5 bases outside the gene matches. The variable domain in full, with the rest retrieved from reference TRBV7-9 and TRBJ1-4, is DTGVSQNPRHKITKRGQNVTFRCDPISEHNRLYWYRQTLGQGPEFLTYFQNEAQLEKSRLLSDRFSAERPKGSFSTLEIQRTEQGDSAMYLCASSRGTATNEKLFFGSGTQLSVL.

This clone was seen a handful of times. The chain combines TRBV4-3 with TRBJ2-7; D is ambiguous. Trimming removed 0 bases from V and 4 bases from J, with 22 bases in between. The CDR3 length is 18 residues. Germline V gives CDR1 LGHNA, CDR2 YSLEER. Here the CDR3 reads CASSQEVRASSFYYEQYF. CDR3 nucleotides: TGCGCCAGCAGCCAAGAAGTCCGGGCCAGCTCCTTTTATTACGAGCAGTACTTC.

The chain carries TRBV2 and TRBJ2-2, with TRBD1 as a possible D gene (6 bases). The CDR3 is made up of 15 amino acids. V gave up 4 bases and J gave up 4 bases, with 13 bases separating them. Per the germline V gene, CDR1 is SNHLY and CDR2 is FYNNEI. The CDR3 reads CASSAQGTVTGELFF. The CDR3 DNA reads as TGTGCCAGCAGTGCACAGGGAACTGTCACCGGGGAGCTGTTTTTT. Looking up the rest from reference TRBV2 and TRBJ2-2 gives the full variable domain: EPEVTQTPSHQVTQMGQEVILRCVPISNHLYFYWYRQILGQKVEFLVSFYNNEISEKSEIFDDQFSVERPDGSNFTLKIRSTKLEDSAMYFCASSAQGTVTGELFFGEGSRLTVL.

This clone was seen a few times. The chain joins TRBV7-2 to TRBJ2-1, with 8 bases fitting TRBD1. The CDR3 is made up of 15 amino acids. Germline lookup yields CDR1 SGHTA and CDR2 FQGNSA. Trimming at V came to 5 bases and at J to 4 bases, leaving 7 bases not matched to a gene. This CDR3 is CASSPGTGAYNEQFF. Written as DNA, the CDR3 is TGTGCCAGCAGCCCTGGGACAGGAGCTTACAATGAGCAGTTCTTC.

The V and J genes are TRBV18 and TRBJ1-2; 7 bases line up with TRBD1. Germline-derived CDR1 and CDR2 are KGHSH and LQKENI. Unmatched junction bases numbered 6, after V lost 3 bases and J lost 2 bases. The CDR3 sequence is 15 residues long. This chain's CDR3 is CASSPMTGMNYGYTF. The CDR3 region has the DNA TGTGCCAGCTCACCCATGACAGGGATGAACTATGGCTACACCTTC. Looking up the rest from reference TRBV18 and TRBJ1-2 gives the full variable domain: NAGVMQNPRHLVRRRGQEARLRCSPMKGHSHVYWYRQLPEEGLKFMVYLQKENIIDESGMPKERFSAEFPKEGPSILRIQQVVRGDSAAYFCASSPMTGMNYGYTFGSGTRLTVV.

CDR3 sequence (DNA): TGCAGCGTGAAGGGGTTTTCCGATCAGCCCCAGCATTTT. It specifies CSVKGFSDQPQHF. V gene TRBV29-1 combines with J gene TRBJ1-5, with D perhaps TRBD1 (5 bases). This CDR3 region has 13 residues. CDR1 SQVTM and CDR2 ANQGSEA come from the germline V gene. Trimming cost V 6 bases and J 5 bases, with 14 bases left between them.

The rearrangement joins TRBV30 to TRBJ2-2; D perhaps matches TRBD1 (6 bases). From germline, CDR1 is GTSNPN and CDR2 SVGIG (reference sequence). The V and J ends lost 2 bases and 8 bases respectively, with 9 bases between them. The CDR3 runs 12 residues. CDR3 in DNA: TGTGCCTGGAGTCTAGGGGGTGGGGAGCTGTTTTTT. It specifies CAWSLGGGELFF.

This chain joins TRBV7-9 and TRBJ2-4, with TRBD1 matching 7 bases. The CDR3 sequence is 13 residues long. CDR1 SEHNR and CDR2 FQNEAQ come from the germline V gene (reference sequence). Germline trimming cut 4 bases from V and 7 bases from J; bases unmatched to any gene: 4. This CDR3 is CASSSTGVNIQYF. In DNA, the CDR3 is TGTGCCAGCAGCTCCACAGGGGTGAACATTCAGTACTTC. The full variable domain, in which reference TRBV7-9 and TRBJ2-4 provide the parts outside the CDR3, is DTGVSQNPRHKITKRGQNVTFRCDPISEHNRLYWYRQTLGQGPEFLTYFQNEAQLEKSRLLSDRFSAERPKGSFSTLEIQRTEQGDSAMYLCASSSTGVNIQYFGAGTRLSVL.

This chain uses TRBV18 with TRBJ1-5; perhaps TRBD1 as D (5 bases). CDR3 length: 13 residues. CDR1 is KGHSH and CDR2 is LQKENI in the germline V gene. Trimming took off 3 bases at V and 7 bases at J, with 10 bases between the two ends. The DNA of the CDR3 is TGTGCCAGCTCACCGGGGGAGAAGCAGCCCCAGCATTTT. Translating gives CASSPGEKQPQHF.

Remarks on this clone: A junction end diverges from the germline sequence, so it may reflect a read error. This chain connects TRBV4-3 to TRBJ2-3; D is perhaps TRBD1 (6 bases). The germline gives CDR1 LGHNA, CDR2 YSLEER. The CDR3 is made up of 13 amino acids. This CDR3 reads CASSQDRHRDADF. CDR3 sequence (DNA): TGCGCCAGCAGCCAAGATCGGCACAGGGACGCGGATTTT.

This clone was detected a few times. This chain joins TRBV18 and TRBJ2-5; D is unresolved. The V end was cut by 2 bases, the J end by 4 bases, with 11 bases between. Per the germline V gene, CDR1 is KGHSH and CDR2 is LQKENI. This CDR3 comprises 14 residues. DNA for the CDR3: TGTGCCAGCTCACCAGTGGAACATAGAGAGACCCAGTACTTC. Encoded protein: CASSPVEHRETQYF.

The rearrangement uses TRBV5-4 and TRBJ2-6, with D uncertain. The germline CDR1 and CDR2 sequences are SGHNT and YYREEE (reference sequence). The CDR3 has 15 amino acids. V lost 3 bases to trimming and J lost 0 bases, with 7 bases between them. The CDR3 DNA is TGTGCCAGCAGCTCCGGGTCCTCTGGGGCCAACGTCCTGACTTTC. Amino acids: CASSSGSSGANVLTF.

CDR3 bases: TGTGCCAGCAGATCCACAGAGACCGAAGCTTTCTTT. This gives the protein CASRSTETEAFF. The V gene is TRBV6-5, the J gene TRBJ1-1; D gene uncertain. Germline CDR1 is MNHEY and CDR2 is SVGAGI. V lost 6 bases, J lost 8 bases, and 13 bases lay in between. CDR3 size: 12 residues.

The genes are TRBV28 and TRBJ1-6; 9 bases are a match to TRBD1. The J segment lost 7 bases and the V segment lost 3 bases, leaving 7 bases of the junction unmatched. Germline V gives CDR1 MDHEN, CDR2 SYDVKM. The CDR3 is 16 amino acids. CDR3 residues: CASSFMETGGNSPLHF. The CDR3 bases are TGTGCCAGCAGTTTTATGGAGACAGGGGGAAATTCACCCCTCCACTTT.

This clone was seen ten or more times. This chain connects TRBV2 to TRBJ2-1, with D perhaps matching TRBD1 (6 bases). The V and J ends lost 9 bases and 5 bases respectively, with 8 bases between them. The germline V gene encodes CDR1 SNHLY and CDR2 FYNNEI. This CDR3 is 11 amino acids long. CDR3 region: CASQGNNEQFF. CDR3 DNA: TGTGCCAGTCAGGGGAACAATGAGCAGTTCTTC.

V is TRBV7-9 and J is TRBJ2-5; D might be TRBD1 or TRBD2, each matching 5 bases. The CDR3 has 13 residues. V lost 5 bases and J lost 2, with 9 bases in between. Germline V gene lookup returns CDR1 SEHNR and CDR2 FQNEAQ (reference sequence). CDR3 in amino acids: CASSRDLQETQYF. CDR3 bases: TGTGCCAGCAGCCGGGACCTACAAGAGACCCAGTACTTC.

This chain uses TRBV5-4 with TRBJ2-4; the match to TRBD1 covers 7 bases. Germline V CDR1 and CDR2: SGHNT, YYREEE (reference sequence). V gave up 4 bases and J gave up 2 bases; unmatched junction bases: 9. The CDR3 runs 16 residues. CDR3 bases: TGTGCCAGCAGCACCGAGACAGGGAGATCCAAAAACATTCAGTACTTC. It is translated as CASSTETGRSKNIQYF.

Of note for this clone: The same CDR3 also results from other DNA sequences found in this sample. This chain joins TRBV11-2 and TRBJ2-1, with 9 bases matching TRBD1. CDR1 and CDR2 from the germline V gene are SGHAT and FQNNGV. This CDR3 spans 13 amino acids. With 3 bases clipped from V and 7 bases from J, the junction kept 1 base outside the gene matches. CDR3 sequence (DNA): TGTGCCAGCAGCTTGGGACAGGGTAATGAGCAGTTCTTC. This gives the protein CASSLGQGNEQFF.

About this clone: This sample includes further DNA sequences coding for the same CDR3. The chain joins TRBV18 to TRBJ1-5; D is unresolved. This CDR3 region has 13 residues. V dropped 2 bases and J dropped 5 bases, with 7 bases sitting between them. Germline-derived CDR1 and CDR2 are KGHSH and LQKENI. The CDR3 is CASSPGRDQPQHF. Here the CDR3 DNA reads TGTGCCAGCTCACCAGGGAGAGATCAGCCCCAGCATTTT. The variable domain in full, completed from reference TRBV18 and TRBJ1-5, reads NAGVMQNPRHLVRRRGQEARLRCSPMKGHSHVYWYRQLPEEGLKFMVYLQKENIIDESGMPKERFSAEFPKEGPSILRIQQVVRGDSAAYFCASSPGRDQPQHFGDGTRLSIL.

There are a few counts of this clone. V is TRBV9 and J is TRBJ2-5; 8 bases agree with TRBD1. Germline V gives CDR1 SGDLS, CDR2 YYNGEE. The length of the CDR3 is 16 residues. J lost 3 bases, V lost 4 bases, and 11 bases had no gene match. The CDR3 is CASSYSGQGRKETQYF. The CDR3 DNA follows: TGTGCCAGCAGCTATAGTGGACAGGGAAGGAAAGAGACCCAGTACTTC. Full variable domain (missing parts from reference TRBV9 and TRBJ2-5): DSGVTQTPKHLITATGQRVTLRCSPRSGDLSVYWYQQSLDQGLQFLIQYYNGEERAKGNILERFSAQQFPDLHSELNLSSLELGDSALYFCASSYSGQGRKETQYFGPGTRLLVL.